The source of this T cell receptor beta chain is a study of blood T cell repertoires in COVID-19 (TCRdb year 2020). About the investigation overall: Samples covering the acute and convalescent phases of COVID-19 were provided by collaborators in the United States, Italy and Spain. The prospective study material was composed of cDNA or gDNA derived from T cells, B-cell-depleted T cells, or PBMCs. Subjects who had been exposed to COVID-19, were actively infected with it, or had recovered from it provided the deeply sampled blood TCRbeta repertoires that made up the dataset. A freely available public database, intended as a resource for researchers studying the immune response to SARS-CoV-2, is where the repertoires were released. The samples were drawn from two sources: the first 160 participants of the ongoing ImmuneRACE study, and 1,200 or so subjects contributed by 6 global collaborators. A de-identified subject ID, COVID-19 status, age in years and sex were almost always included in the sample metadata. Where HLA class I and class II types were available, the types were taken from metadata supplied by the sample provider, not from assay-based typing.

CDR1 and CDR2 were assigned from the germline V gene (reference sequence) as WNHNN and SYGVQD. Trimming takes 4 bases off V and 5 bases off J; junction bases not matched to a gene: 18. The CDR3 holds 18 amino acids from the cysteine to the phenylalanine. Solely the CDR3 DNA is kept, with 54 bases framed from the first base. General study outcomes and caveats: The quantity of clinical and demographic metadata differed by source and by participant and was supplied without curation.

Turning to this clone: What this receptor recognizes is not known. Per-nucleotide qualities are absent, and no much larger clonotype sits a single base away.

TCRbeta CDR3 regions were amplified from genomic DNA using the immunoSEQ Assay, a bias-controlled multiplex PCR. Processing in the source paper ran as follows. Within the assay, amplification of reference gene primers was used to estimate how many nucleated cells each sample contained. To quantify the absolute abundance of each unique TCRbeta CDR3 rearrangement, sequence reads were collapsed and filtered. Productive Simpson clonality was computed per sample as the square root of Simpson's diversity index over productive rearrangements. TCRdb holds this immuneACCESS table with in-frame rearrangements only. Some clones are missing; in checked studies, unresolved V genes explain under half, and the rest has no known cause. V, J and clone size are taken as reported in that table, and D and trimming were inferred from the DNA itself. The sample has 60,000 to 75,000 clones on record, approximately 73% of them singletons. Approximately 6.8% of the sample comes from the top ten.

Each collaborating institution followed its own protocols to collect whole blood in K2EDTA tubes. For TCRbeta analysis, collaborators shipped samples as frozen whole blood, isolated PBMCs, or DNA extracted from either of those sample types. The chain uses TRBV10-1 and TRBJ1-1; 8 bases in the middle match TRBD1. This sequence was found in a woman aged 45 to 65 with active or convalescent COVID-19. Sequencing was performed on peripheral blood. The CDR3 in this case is CASSVFSGEQGVNTEAFF. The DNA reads TGCGCCAGCAGTGTTTTTTCCGGGGAACAGGGGGTTAATACTGAAGCTTTCTTT.